One and the same sample provided the 26 T cell receptor beta chains below, sequenced in a study of identical twins. TCRdb itself ran the 5' RACE reads through MiXCR, one entry per CDR3 protein. The sample carries 1.5 million to 2 million distinct CDR3 sequences, more than 30% recorded once. Sequencing was done on a sample of cord blood. These receptors originate from a newborn girl in good health.

The genes are TRBV6-1 and TRBJ2-1; tentatively, D is TRBD2 (7 bases). The CDR3 extends over 14 amino acids. Germline V gives CDR1 MNHNS, CDR2 SASEGT. The V gene lost 3 bases and the J gene lost 6 bases, with 12 bases spanning the gap. DNA for the CDR3: TGTGCCAGCAGTGAGCGGGGGCCCGTCAATGAGCAGTTCTTC. This codes for CASSERGPVNEQFF.

The chain is built from TRBV6-2 or TRBV6-3 and TRBJ2-4, with TRBD1 identical over 9 bases. Per germline, CDR1 MNHEY and CDR2 SVGEGT. The CDR3 extends over 14 amino acids. The V and J ends lost 2 bases and 13 bases, in that order; junction bases with no gene match: 9. This CDR3 is CASSYRGQGNEQYF. CDR3 in DNA: TGTGCCAGCAGTTACAGGGGACAGGGCAATGAGCAGTACTTC.

This clonotype was found many times. The J gene is TRBJ2-6, the V gene TRBV28, with D possibly matching TRBD1 (6 bases). V was pared by 7 bases and J by 1 base, with 8 bases between. Germline assignment: CDR1 MDHEN and CDR2 SYDVKM. This CDR3 spans 14 amino acids. The CDR3 DNA reads TGTGCCAGCATTGACAGGTCTGGGGCCAACGTCCTGACTTTC. Translation gives CASIDRSGANVLTF. The variable domain in full, completed from reference TRBV28 and TRBJ2-6, reads DVKVTQSSRYLVKRTGEKVFLECVQDMDHENMFWYRQDPGLGLRLIYFSYDVKMKEKGDIPEGYSVSREKKERFSLILESASTNQTSMYLCASIDRSGANVLTFGAGSRLTVL.

This clonotype was seen only a few times. V is TRBV5-1 and J is TRBJ2-5; TRBD2 is a possible D gene (6 bases). The CDR3 has 14 amino acids. Per the germline V gene, CDR1 is SGHRS and CDR2 is YFSETQ. Trimming left V 0 bases short and J 5 bases short, with 11 bases between. CDR3 coding DNA: TGCGCCAGCAGCTTGGCCGCGGGGCTCGAGACCCAGTACTTC. Amino acids: CASSLAAGLETQYF.

This clonotype was seen a handful of times. The rearrangement uses TRBV4-2 and TRBJ2-7; D might be TRBD2 (6 bases). The length of the CDR3 is 14 residues. CDR1 LGHNA and CDR2 YNFKEQ come from the germline V gene. V gave up 5 bases and J gave up 2 bases, with 13 bases separating them. This chain's CDR3 is CASSSRLGAYEQYF. The CDR3 DNA reads as TGTGCCAGCAGCTCCCGACTAGGCGCCTACGAGCAGTACTTC.

This clonotype was seen more than once but under ten times. The chain has TRBV20-1 and TRBJ1-5, with unresolved D. Germline V CDR1 and CDR2: DFQATT, SNEGSKA (reference sequence). The CDR3 extends over 12 amino acids. V gave up 0 bases and J gave up 7 bases, with 7 bases separating them. The CDR3 DNA follows: TGCAGTGCTAGAGATGGAAGACAGCCCCAGCATTTT. It encodes CSARDGRQPQHF.

The chain joins TRBV2 to TRBJ2-7; 11 nucleotides line up with TRBD2. This CDR3 region has 15 residues. The J segment lost 7 bases and the V segment lost 2 bases, leaving 7 bases of the junction unmatched. Germline assignment: CDR1 SNHLY and CDR2 FYNNEI. The CDR3 coding sequence is TGTGCCAGCAGTGAAAGTAGCGGGAGGGTCAATGAGCAGTACTTC. Its translation: CASSESSGRVNEQYF.

This chain connects TRBV3-1 to TRBJ2-4, with TRBD1 matching 11 bases. Per the germline V gene, CDR1 is LGHDT and CDR2 is YNNKEL (reference sequence). This CDR3 is 13 amino acids long. The V gene end was trimmed by 3 bases and the J gene end by 15 bases; junction bases not matched to a gene: 7. The CDR3 here is CASSQGTGGTPYF. The CDR3 DNA is TGTGCCAGCAGCCAGGGGACAGGGGGAACTCCGTACTTC. Based on the CDR3 plus reference TRBV3-1 and TRBJ2-4, the full variable domain is DTAVSQTPKYLVTQMGNDKSIKCEQNLGHDTMYWYKQDSKKFLKIMFSYNNKELIINETVPNRFSPKSPDKAHLNLHINSLELGDSAVYFCASSQGTGGTPYFGAGTRLSVL.

This clonotype was found a few times. CDR3 residues: CSAPARGGSTDTQYF. As DNA, the CDR3 is TGCAGTGCTCCCGCCCGGGGCGGAAGCACAGATACGCAGTATTTT. V gene TRBV20-1 combines with J gene TRBJ2-3; the D gene could be TRBD1 or TRBD2 (5 bases each). The CDR3 length is 15 residues. Germline values: CDR1 DFQATT, CDR2 SNEGSKA (reference sequence). V was trimmed by 5 bases and J by 0 bases, leaving 15 bases between them.

In nucleotides, the CDR3 is TGTGCCAGCAGCTTCTCCGGGACAGCCTCCTACGAGCAGTACTTC. This codes for CASSFSGTASYEQYF. The gene calls are TRBV11-2 and TRBJ2-7; 7 positions match TRBD1. Trimming at V came to 3 bases and at J to 0 bases, leaving 5 bases not matched to a gene. The CDR3 spans 15 residues. The germline V gene has CDR1 SGHAT and CDR2 FQNNGV.

The V call is TRBV21-1, the J call TRBJ1-2. TRBV21-1 is a recognized pseudogene. CDR3 length: 15 residues. CDR3 coding DNA: TGTGCCAGCAGCAAAGTGGGCATTCATAACTATGGCTACACCTTC. Its translation is CASSKVGIHNYGYTF.

The CDR3 is CSVLAGGGNEQFF. CDR3 DNA sequence: TGCAGCGTTCTGGCGGGAGGAGGAAATGAGCAGTTCTTC. The chain joins TRBV29-1 to TRBJ2-1; 8 bases match TRBD2. Trimming cost V 5 bases and J 7 bases; bases outside gene matches: 7. The CDR3 is made up of 13 amino acids. Germline V gene lookup returns CDR1 SQVTM and CDR2 ANQGSEA.

For this clonotype: A much larger clone sits a single nucleotide away, making a read error possible. The chain uses TRBV12-3 or TRBV12-4 and TRBJ2-5; the D gene is possibly TRBD1 (5 bases). This CDR3 comprises 14 residues. The DNA for the CDR3 is TGTGCCAGCAGTTTGGGGCTAGGCCAAGAGGCCCAGTACTTC. Translation: CASSLGLGQEAQYF.

The chain couples TRBV20-1 to TRBJ2-1; the match to TRBD1 covers 9 bases. The CDR3 totals 16 residues. V gave up 0 bases and J gave up 6 bases; unmatched junction bases: 9. The germline V gene has CDR1 DFQATT and CDR2 SNEGSKA (reference sequence). The CDR3 sequence: CSARDGDRVWRNEQFF. In DNA form, the CDR3 reads TGCAGTGCTAGAGATGGGGACAGGGTCTGGCGCAATGAGCAGTTCTTC.

There are a few counts of this clonotype. This rearrangement joins TRBV29-1 to TRBJ1-5; the match to TRBD1 covers 10 bases. Per the germline V gene, CDR1 is SQVTM and CDR2 is ANQGSEA. The CDR3 sequence is 18 residues long. V was clipped by 8 bases and J by 5 bases; unmatched bases: 21. The CDR3 loop reads CSTCEDRGLRRPHQPQHF. The DNA for the CDR3 is TGCAGCACTTGTGAAGACAGGGGGCTCCGGCGCCCTCATCAGCCCCAGCATTTT.

The chain carries TRBV4-1 and TRBJ2-2; D is unresolved. CDR1 is MGHRA, CDR2 YSYEKL, per germline. V lost 4 bases and J lost 6, with 9 bases in between. The CDR3 has 13 residues. CDR3 loop: CASSPRWAGELFF. The CDR3 region has the DNA TGCGCCAGCAGCCCCCGATGGGCCGGGGAGCTGTTTTTT.

V and J are TRBV4-2 and TRBJ1-6, with 7 positions matching TRBD1. The junction had 3 bases not matched to a gene; V was cut back by 1 base and J by 9 bases. This CDR3 is 14 amino acids long. Per the germline V gene, CDR1 is LGHNA and CDR2 is YNFKEQ. The CDR3 DNA follows: TGTGCCAGCAGCCAAGCCCGACAGGGTTCACCCCTCCACTTT. It translates to CASSQARQGSPLHF.

This clonotype was seen more than once but under ten times. The chain uses TRBV20-1 and TRBJ1-2; D is perhaps TRBD1 (6 bases). The CDR3 length is 11 residues. The V and J ends lost 2 bases and 7 bases respectively, with 8 bases between them. CDR1 and CDR2 (germline): DFQATT, SNEGSKA (reference sequence). CDR3 DNA: TGCAGTGCTAGAATCAGGGGTGGCTACACCTTC. Its translation: CSARIRGGYTF.

CDR3 region: CSARVPSTVPDTQYF. The CDR3 coding sequence is TGCAGTGCTAGAGTTCCTAGCACCGTCCCAGATACGCAGTATTTT. The genes are TRBV20-1 and TRBJ2-3; TRBD2 is a possible D gene (5 bases). Germline CDR1 reads DFQATT; CDR2 reads SNEGSKA (reference sequence). The length of the CDR3 is 15 residues. Trimming took 1 base from V and 4 from J, leaving 15 bases between them.

This clonotype showed up just once. The CDR3 bases are TGTGCCAGCAATAAGGGGGTCCCCCTCTCCGGGGAGCTGTTTTTT. Its protein is CASNKGVPLSGELFF. The V gene is TRBV12-3 or TRBV12-4, the J gene TRBJ2-2, with D perhaps matching TRBD1 (6 bases). Trimming left V 7 bases short and J 6 bases short, with 18 bases between. The CDR3 is 15 residues long.

This clonotype has ten or more counts. J is TRBJ2-1 and V is TRBV9; D unclear. Trimming pared 0 bases from V and 7 bases from J, leaving 14 bases between. CDR1 SGDLS and CDR2 YYNGEE come from the germline V gene. The CDR3 extends over 15 amino acids. The chain's CDR3 is CASSVERFLENEQFF. Written as DNA, the CDR3 is TGTGCCAGCAGCGTAGAGAGGTTTCTTGAGAATGAGCAGTTCTTC.

V gene TRBV12-3 or TRBV12-4 combines with J gene TRBJ1-1; TRBD1 might be the D (5 bases). Trimming cost V 7 bases and J 1 base, with 10 bases left between them. CDR3 length: 13 residues. CDR3 protein: CASTTGPNTEAFF. CDR3 DNA: TGTGCCAGCACGACGGGGCCGAACACTGAAGCTTTCTTT.

This chain uses TRBV5-1 with TRBJ2-1, with TRBD2 matching over 13 bases. The J call is in doubt because the DNA end fits TRBJ2-7 better. CDR1 and CDR2 from the germline V gene are SGHRS and YFSETQ. The CDR3 is 18 residues long. The CDR3 protein is CASSLPVLAGGSYNEQYF. The CDR3 region has the DNA TGCGCCAGCAGCCTCCCAGTACTAGCGGGAGGGTCCTACAATGAGCAGTACTTC.

J is TRBJ2-5 and V is TRBV7-8; weak D call: TRBD1 (5 bases). CDR3 size: 13 residues. The germline V gene has CDR1 SGHVS and CDR2 FQNEAQ. Trimming took off 2 bases at V and 11 bases at J, with 15 bases between the two ends. The CDR3 DNA sequence: TGTGCCAGCAGCTTAACTTGGGGCCATGAGCAGTACTTC. The encoded protein is CASSLTWGHEQYF.

The chain links TRBV7-2 to TRBJ2-5; the D is unclear. Trimming shortened V by 5 bases and J by 11 bases, and 21 bases separated the two germline ends. The V gene's germline CDR1 is SGHTA and CDR2 FQGNSA. The CDR3 length is 14 residues. CDR3 amino acids: CASSLRRLGNEQYF. The CDR3 region has the DNA TGTGCCAGCAGCCTCAGGAGACTGGGGAATGAGCAGTACTTC. Based on the CDR3 plus reference TRBV7-2 and TRBJ2-5, the full variable domain is GAGVSQSPSNKVTEKGKDVELRCDPISGHTALYWYRQSLGQGLEFLIYFQGNSAPDKSGLPSDRFSAERTGGSVSTLTIQRTQQEDSAVYLCASSLRRLGNEQYFGPGTRLLVL.

This clonotype was found a few times. The chain recombines TRBV10-2 with TRBJ2-7, with 9 bases identical to TRBD2. Germline CDR1 reads WSHSY; CDR2 reads SAAADI. CDR3 size: 16 residues. V lost 2 bases to trimming and J lost 0 bases; unmatched junction nucleotides: 5. This CDR3 is CASSERLAGISYEQYF. CDR3 coding DNA: TGCGCCAGCAGTGAGAGGCTAGCGGGGATCTCCTACGAGCAGTACTTC.